Sequencing of this T cell receptor (beta chain) was carried out in a study of cytomegalovirus exposure and HLA in healthy donors. Findings and caveats of the study: Reported results showed that the classifier diagnosed cytomegalovirus status with high specificity and sensitivity. The productive fraction for most TCR beta V segments was about 87% or about 30% in an earlier analysis. Per published accounts, TCR beta sequences correctly predicted the HLA-A and HLA-B alleles of most subjects.

This CDR3 has 16 residues. Losses at the gene ends were 4 bases for V and 2 bases for J; bases not matched to a gene: 9. CDR1 and CDR2 (germline): SGHVS, FNYEAQ. PCR involved 60 Vbeta and 13 Jbeta primers. Repertoires were generated with immunoSEQ multiplex PCR, while TCRdb's copy carries only in-frame clones and drops some. The profile shows 70,000 to 80,000 clones, about 81% of them singletons. Turning to this clone: Its antigen is currently unknown.

The sequence came from a woman aged 40-49 years in good health and CMV-seropositive. The V and J genes are TRBV7-6 and TRBJ2-5, with TRBD2 identical over 8 bases. Sample: PBMCs. The CDR3 is CASSSGLGAGQETQYF. The CDR3 DNA follows: TGTGCCAGCAGCTCGGGACTAGGGGCGGGACAAGAGACCCAGTACTTC.